A selection of T cell receptor beta chains follows, all from one sample in a study of blood T cell repertoires in COVID-19. Clones were read by immunoSEQ multiplex PCR, and TCRdb kept only the in-frame ones, dropping some. The data show 100,000 or so clones, approximately 86% seen once. The specimen was peripheral blood. All receptors come from a man aged 55 to 70 with acute or convalescent COVID-19. CDR3s include the opening cysteine and the closing phenylalanine or tryptophan. D genes are given only for firm matches. The size entry is marked missing in some rows and otherwise reads once, few, many or a size class.

j_call	d_call	clone_size	v_call	cdr3_nt	cdr3_aa
TRBJ1-2	-	-	TRBV4-3	TGCGCCAGCAGCCAAGAATCTACAGGTCCTACTGGCTACACCTTC	CASSQESTGPTGYTF
TRBJ1-6	TRBD1	few	TRBV4-1	TGCGCCAGCAGCCAGCCTAGGGACAGTATAGATTCACCCCTCCACTTT	CASSQPRDSIDSPLHF
TRBJ1-3	TRBD1	-	TRBV18	TGTGCCAGCTCCTCCACAGGGGCGTTTAACACCATATATTTT	CASSSTGAFNTIYF
TRBJ1-4	TRBD1	-	TRBV19	TGTGCCAGTAGACGGACAGGGGATAAAGGAGATGAAAAACTGTTTTTT	CASRRTGDKGDEKLFF
TRBJ2-2	-	-	TRBV5-1	TGCGCCAGCAGCTTGGCCGACAGGGAGGCCGGGGAGCTGTTTTTT	CASSLADREAGELFF
TRBJ1-5	-	-	TRBV11-3	TGTGCCAGCAGCCCTGAGGGGGGGGATAGCAATCAGCCCCAGCATTTT	CASSPEGGDSNQPQHF
TRBJ2-2	-	-	TRBV10-2	TGCGCCAGCCTCAGAAAGGGGTCGGAGACCGGGGAGCTGTTTTTT	CASLRKGSETGELFF
TRBJ1-2	-	-	TRBV30	TGTGCCTGGAGACCTAGCGACAGCTATGGCTACACCTTC	CAWRPSDSYGYTF
TRBJ1-4	-	-	TRBV6-5	TGTGCCAGCAGGGGCGGGGGGCACGGTAATGAAAAACTGTTTTTT	CASRGGGHGNEKLFF
TRBJ2-7	-	-	TRBV2	TGTGCCAGCAGTTCTAGCGTTGACTACGAGCAGTACTTC	CASSSSVDYEQYF
TRBJ2-7	TRBD2	-	TRBV5-1	TGCGCCAGCAGCTTGGATACTAGCGGAATCTACGAGCAGTACTTC	CASSLDTSGIYEQYF
TRBJ2-1	-	-	TRBV29-1	TGCAGCGTTGGAGGAGGTGAGCAGTTCTTC	CSVGGGEQFF
TRBJ1-2	TRBD1	-	TRBV7-2	TGTGCCAGCAACCAAATGACAGGGTATGGCTACACCTTC	CASNQMTGYGYTF
TRBJ2-7	-	-	TRBV7-3	TGTGCCAGCAGCTGGGGCCTGGGCGACGAGCAGTACTTC	CASSWGLGDEQYF
TRBJ2-1	-	-	TRBV18	TGTGCCAGCTCACCACGGGGAGACAATGAGCAGTTCTTC	CASSPRGDNEQFF
TRBJ1-4	-	-	TRBV27	TGTGCCAGCAGTGTGACGGGAGAAAAACTGTTTTTT	CASSVTGEKLFF
TRBJ2-1	TRBD2	-	TRBV14	TGTGCCAGCAGCCTAGCGGGAGGGCCGGGGAATGAGCAGTTCTTC	CASSLAGGPGNEQFF
TRBJ1-2	TRBD1	-	TRBV7-9	TGTGCCAGCAGCTTAGATTCCCCCGGGACAGGGGGCGGGGATGGCTACACCTTC	CASSLDSPGTGGGDGYTF
TRBJ2-1	TRBD1	-	TRBV9	TGTGCCAGCAGCGTACGACCAGGGGGCGGGTCCTACAATGAGCAGTTCTTC	CASSVRPGGGSYNEQFF
TRBJ2-7	TRBD1	-	TRBV30	TGTGCCTGGAGCCATGGGACAGCTGGACCCTACGAGCAGTACTTC	CAWSHGTAGPYEQYF
TRBJ2-7	-	-	TRBV6-2/TRBV6-3	TGTGCCAGCAGTACCTCCCGGGACACTAACTCCTACGAGCAGTACTTC	CASSTSRDTNSYEQYF
TRBJ2-1	TRBD1	-	TRBV5-8	TGTGCCAGCAGCTTGGGACAGGGGGTCGATGAGCAGTTCTTC	CASSLGQGVDEQFF
TRBJ1-2	-	-	TRBV10-3	TGTGCCATCGGAGGACAGATCTATGGCTACACCTTC	CAIGGQIYGYTF
TRBJ1-1	-	-	TRBV7-7	TGTGCCAGCAGCTCTAACGCGAACACTGAAGCTTTCTTT	CASSSNANTEAFF
TRBJ1-5	TRBD1	-	TRBV5-5	TGTGCCAGCAGCCTAGGGAGGACAGGGAAACATCAGCCCCAGCATTTT	CASSLGRTGKHQPQHF
TRBJ1-1	-	-	TRBV30	TGTGCCTGGAGTGGTCCGCGCGAAGCTTTCTTT	CAWSGPREAFF
TRBJ1-5	TRBD1	-	TRBV13	TGTGCCAGCAGCGTTGGACAGGGAGGCAATCAGCCCCAGCATTTT	CASSVGQGGNQPQHF
TRBJ2-5	-	-	TRBV2	TGTGCCAGCGGGGAGGGGGCCCAGTACTTC	CASGEGAQYF
TRBJ2-3	-	-	TRBV5-5	TGTGCCAGCAGCTTGGCCGGGACAGATACGCAGTATTTT	CASSLAGTDTQYF
TRBJ1-4	-	-	TRBV6-2/TRBV6-3	TGTGCCAGCAGCGCGGGGACGTCGGTAGGAGCAACTAATGAAAAACTGTTTTTT	CASSAGTSVGATNEKLFF
TRBJ1-1	-	once	TRBV4-2	TGTGCCAGCAGCCACTCCGTCACTGAAGCTTTCTTT	CASSHSVTEAFF
TRBJ1-2	TRBD1	-	TRBV20-1	TGCAGTGCTAGTTATACAGGGGTCTCTGGCTACACCTTC	CSASYTGVSGYTF
TRBJ2-3	-	-	TRBV3-1/TRBV3-2	TGTGCCAGCAGCCAAGACCCGGCGGCAGATACGCAGTATTTT	CASSQDPAADTQYF
TRBJ1-2	-	-	TRBV9	TGTGCCAGCAGCGTAGATGCGGGGCGGTCCTATGGCTACACCTTC	CASSVDAGRSYGYTF